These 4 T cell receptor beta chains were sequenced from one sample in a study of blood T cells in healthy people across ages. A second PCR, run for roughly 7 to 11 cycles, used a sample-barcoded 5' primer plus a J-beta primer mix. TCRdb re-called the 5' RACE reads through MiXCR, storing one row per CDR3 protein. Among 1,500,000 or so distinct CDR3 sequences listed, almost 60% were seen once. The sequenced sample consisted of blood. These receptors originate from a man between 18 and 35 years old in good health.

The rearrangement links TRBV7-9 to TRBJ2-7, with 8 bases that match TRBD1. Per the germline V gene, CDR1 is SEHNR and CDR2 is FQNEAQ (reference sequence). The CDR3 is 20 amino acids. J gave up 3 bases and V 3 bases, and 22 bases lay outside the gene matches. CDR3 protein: CASSFSDRAPYTSPIYEQYF. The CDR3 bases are TGTGCCAGCAGCTTCTCGGACAGGGCTCCGTATACTAGTCCTATCTACGAGCAGTACTTC.

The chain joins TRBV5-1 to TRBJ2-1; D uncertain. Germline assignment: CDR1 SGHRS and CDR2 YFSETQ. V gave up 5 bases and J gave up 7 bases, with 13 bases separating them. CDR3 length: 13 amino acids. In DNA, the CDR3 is TGCGCCAGCAGAGATAGCACTTTAAATGAGCAGTTCTTC. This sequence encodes CASRDSTLNEQFF.

CDR3 amino acids: CASSESRQGTTEAFF. Written as DNA, the CDR3 is TGCGCCAGCAGTGAGTCCCGACAGGGGACCACTGAAGCTTTCTTT. The V call is TRBV10-1, the J call TRBJ1-1; 8 nucleotides match TRBD1. The length of the CDR3 is 15 residues. The germline V gene encodes CDR1 WNHNN and CDR2 SYGVQD (reference sequence). V shed 0 bases and J 4 bases; nucleotides not matched to a gene: 4.

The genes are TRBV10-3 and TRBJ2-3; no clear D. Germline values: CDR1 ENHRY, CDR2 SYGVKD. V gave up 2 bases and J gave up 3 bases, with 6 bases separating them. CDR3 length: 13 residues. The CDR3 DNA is TGTGCCATCAGTGAGGGGATAACAGATACGCAGTATTTT. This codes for CAISEGITDTQYF.